The present entry profiles one T cell receptor (beta chain) with its context. This clone was found once. Its antigen target is currently unknown. The sample holds no much larger clone one base away, and base qualities are not on file. One read offers little support. The data belong to a study of metastatic and nonmetastatic thyroid tumors (dated by TCRdb to about 2020). At the level of the whole study: Repertoires were compared across peripheral blood and tumor or nodule tissue samples from malignant and benign thyroid patients. Results the study describes overall, beyond this receptor: In both blood and tumor samples, malignant tumors were reported to have significantly higher TCR beta diversity than benign nodules.

No patient had received any treatment before thyroid surgery. The study retrospectively analysed patient clinical samples collected from the early 2010s to the late 2010s using T-cell receptor beta sequencing. The library came from PCR. Data came from an Illumina HiSeq 4000. The TCR beta-chain CDR3 region of each patient was profiled by high-throughput sequencing. Turning to the authors' computational methods: CDR3 differences across clinicopathological groups were used to build a classifier for discriminating distant-metastatic papillary thyroid cancer patients. Repertoire diversity was assessed with the Shannon index, and tumor-blood repertoire similarity with the Morisita-Horn index. TCRdb reprocessed the public reads (quality trimming at Q25 with fastp, clone calling with MiXCR) and kept in-frame beta chains. The V and J calls and clone size come from TCRdb's table, not from the authors' own analysis. Recorded for this sample are some 32,000 clones; about 19% of them occurred a single time. Jointly, the top ten make up around 8.5% of the sample.

The CDR3 holds 16 amino acids from the cysteine to the phenylalanine. Solely the CDR3 DNA is kept, with 48 bases framed from the first base. Ends trimmed: V by 2 bases, J by 1 base; bases unmatched to a gene: 2. The germline V gene (reference sequence) specifies PRHDT as CDR1 and FYEKMQ as CDR2. Here the chain combines TRBV13 and TRBJ2-2, with 9 bases in between that match TRBD2. The TCR originated in a female donor with papillary thyroid cancer or a benign thyroid nodule (not recorded which). Some clones in this sample may be carry-over from other donors' samples. The specimen was blood. The bases are TGTGCCAGCAGCTTACTAGCGGGAAGGAACACCGGGGAGCTGTTTTTT. It encodes CASSLLAGRNTGELFF.